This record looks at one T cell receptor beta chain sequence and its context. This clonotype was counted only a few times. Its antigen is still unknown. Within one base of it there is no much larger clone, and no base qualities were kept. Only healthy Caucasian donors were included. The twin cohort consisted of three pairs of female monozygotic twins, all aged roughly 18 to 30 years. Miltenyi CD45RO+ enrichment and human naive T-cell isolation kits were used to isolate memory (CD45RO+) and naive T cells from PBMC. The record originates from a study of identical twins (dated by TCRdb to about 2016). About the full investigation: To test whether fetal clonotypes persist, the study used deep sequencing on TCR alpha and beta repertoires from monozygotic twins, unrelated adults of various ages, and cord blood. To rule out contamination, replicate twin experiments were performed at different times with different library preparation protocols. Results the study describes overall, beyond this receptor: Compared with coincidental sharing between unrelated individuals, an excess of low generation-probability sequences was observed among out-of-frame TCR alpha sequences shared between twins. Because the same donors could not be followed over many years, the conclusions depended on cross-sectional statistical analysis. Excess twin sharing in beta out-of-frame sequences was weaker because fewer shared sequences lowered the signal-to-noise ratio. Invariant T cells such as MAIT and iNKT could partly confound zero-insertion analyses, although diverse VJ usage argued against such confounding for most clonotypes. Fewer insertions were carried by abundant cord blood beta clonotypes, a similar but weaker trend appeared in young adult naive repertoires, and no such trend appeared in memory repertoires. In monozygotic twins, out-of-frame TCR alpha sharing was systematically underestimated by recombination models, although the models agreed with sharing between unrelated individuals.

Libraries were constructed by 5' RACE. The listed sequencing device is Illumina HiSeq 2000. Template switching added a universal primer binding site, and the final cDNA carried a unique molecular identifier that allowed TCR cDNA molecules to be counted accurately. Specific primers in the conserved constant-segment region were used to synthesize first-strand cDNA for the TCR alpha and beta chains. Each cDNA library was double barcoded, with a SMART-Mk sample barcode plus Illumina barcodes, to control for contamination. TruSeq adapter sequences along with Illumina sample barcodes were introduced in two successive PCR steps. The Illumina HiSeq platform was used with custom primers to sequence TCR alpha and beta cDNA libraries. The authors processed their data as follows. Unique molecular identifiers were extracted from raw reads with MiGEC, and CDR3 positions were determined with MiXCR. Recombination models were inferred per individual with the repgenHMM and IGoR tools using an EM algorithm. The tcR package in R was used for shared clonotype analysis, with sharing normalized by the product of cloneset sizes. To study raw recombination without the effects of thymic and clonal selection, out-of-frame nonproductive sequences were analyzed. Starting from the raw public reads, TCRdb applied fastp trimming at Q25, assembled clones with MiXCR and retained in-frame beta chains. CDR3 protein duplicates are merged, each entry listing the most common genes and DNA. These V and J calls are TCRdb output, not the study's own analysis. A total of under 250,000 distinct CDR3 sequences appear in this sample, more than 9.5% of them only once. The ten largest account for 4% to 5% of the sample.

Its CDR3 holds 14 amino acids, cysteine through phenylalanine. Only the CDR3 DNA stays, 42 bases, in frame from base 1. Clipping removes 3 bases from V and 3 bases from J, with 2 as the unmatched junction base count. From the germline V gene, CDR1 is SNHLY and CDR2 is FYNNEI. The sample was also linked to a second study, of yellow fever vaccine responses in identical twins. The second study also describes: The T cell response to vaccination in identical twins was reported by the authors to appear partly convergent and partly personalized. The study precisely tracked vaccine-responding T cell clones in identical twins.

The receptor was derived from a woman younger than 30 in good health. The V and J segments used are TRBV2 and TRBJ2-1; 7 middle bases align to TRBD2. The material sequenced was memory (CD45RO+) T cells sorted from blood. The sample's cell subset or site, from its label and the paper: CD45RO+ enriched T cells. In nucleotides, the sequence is TGTGCCAGCAGTGAGCCGGGAGGCTACAATGAGCAGTTCTTC. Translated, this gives CASSEPGGYNEQFF.